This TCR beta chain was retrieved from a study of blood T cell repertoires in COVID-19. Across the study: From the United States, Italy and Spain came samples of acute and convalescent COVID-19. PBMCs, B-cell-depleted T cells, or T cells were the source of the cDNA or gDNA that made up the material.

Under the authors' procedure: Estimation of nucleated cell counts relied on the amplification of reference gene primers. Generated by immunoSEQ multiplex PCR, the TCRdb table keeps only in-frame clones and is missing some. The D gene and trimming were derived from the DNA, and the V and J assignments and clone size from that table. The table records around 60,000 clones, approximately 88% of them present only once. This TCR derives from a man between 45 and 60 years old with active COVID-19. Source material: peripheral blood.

The CDR3 coding sequence is TGTGCCTGGATCGGTGGGACAGGGAATGGCTACACCTTC. It specifies CAWIGGTGNGYTF. This chain links TRBV30 with TRBJ1-2; 9 bases match TRBD1. The length of the CDR3 is 13 residues. The germline CDR1 and CDR2 sequences are GTSNPN and SVGIG (reference sequence). V was pared by 4 bases and J by 6 bases, with 6 bases of the junction left unmatched. Based on the CDR3 plus reference TRBV30 and TRBJ1-2, the full variable domain is SQTIHQWPATLVQPVGSPLSLECTVEGTSNPNLYWYRQAAGRGLQLLFYSVGIGQISSEVPQNLSASRPQDRQFILSSKKLLLSDSGFYLCAWIGGTGNGYTFGSGTRLTVV.